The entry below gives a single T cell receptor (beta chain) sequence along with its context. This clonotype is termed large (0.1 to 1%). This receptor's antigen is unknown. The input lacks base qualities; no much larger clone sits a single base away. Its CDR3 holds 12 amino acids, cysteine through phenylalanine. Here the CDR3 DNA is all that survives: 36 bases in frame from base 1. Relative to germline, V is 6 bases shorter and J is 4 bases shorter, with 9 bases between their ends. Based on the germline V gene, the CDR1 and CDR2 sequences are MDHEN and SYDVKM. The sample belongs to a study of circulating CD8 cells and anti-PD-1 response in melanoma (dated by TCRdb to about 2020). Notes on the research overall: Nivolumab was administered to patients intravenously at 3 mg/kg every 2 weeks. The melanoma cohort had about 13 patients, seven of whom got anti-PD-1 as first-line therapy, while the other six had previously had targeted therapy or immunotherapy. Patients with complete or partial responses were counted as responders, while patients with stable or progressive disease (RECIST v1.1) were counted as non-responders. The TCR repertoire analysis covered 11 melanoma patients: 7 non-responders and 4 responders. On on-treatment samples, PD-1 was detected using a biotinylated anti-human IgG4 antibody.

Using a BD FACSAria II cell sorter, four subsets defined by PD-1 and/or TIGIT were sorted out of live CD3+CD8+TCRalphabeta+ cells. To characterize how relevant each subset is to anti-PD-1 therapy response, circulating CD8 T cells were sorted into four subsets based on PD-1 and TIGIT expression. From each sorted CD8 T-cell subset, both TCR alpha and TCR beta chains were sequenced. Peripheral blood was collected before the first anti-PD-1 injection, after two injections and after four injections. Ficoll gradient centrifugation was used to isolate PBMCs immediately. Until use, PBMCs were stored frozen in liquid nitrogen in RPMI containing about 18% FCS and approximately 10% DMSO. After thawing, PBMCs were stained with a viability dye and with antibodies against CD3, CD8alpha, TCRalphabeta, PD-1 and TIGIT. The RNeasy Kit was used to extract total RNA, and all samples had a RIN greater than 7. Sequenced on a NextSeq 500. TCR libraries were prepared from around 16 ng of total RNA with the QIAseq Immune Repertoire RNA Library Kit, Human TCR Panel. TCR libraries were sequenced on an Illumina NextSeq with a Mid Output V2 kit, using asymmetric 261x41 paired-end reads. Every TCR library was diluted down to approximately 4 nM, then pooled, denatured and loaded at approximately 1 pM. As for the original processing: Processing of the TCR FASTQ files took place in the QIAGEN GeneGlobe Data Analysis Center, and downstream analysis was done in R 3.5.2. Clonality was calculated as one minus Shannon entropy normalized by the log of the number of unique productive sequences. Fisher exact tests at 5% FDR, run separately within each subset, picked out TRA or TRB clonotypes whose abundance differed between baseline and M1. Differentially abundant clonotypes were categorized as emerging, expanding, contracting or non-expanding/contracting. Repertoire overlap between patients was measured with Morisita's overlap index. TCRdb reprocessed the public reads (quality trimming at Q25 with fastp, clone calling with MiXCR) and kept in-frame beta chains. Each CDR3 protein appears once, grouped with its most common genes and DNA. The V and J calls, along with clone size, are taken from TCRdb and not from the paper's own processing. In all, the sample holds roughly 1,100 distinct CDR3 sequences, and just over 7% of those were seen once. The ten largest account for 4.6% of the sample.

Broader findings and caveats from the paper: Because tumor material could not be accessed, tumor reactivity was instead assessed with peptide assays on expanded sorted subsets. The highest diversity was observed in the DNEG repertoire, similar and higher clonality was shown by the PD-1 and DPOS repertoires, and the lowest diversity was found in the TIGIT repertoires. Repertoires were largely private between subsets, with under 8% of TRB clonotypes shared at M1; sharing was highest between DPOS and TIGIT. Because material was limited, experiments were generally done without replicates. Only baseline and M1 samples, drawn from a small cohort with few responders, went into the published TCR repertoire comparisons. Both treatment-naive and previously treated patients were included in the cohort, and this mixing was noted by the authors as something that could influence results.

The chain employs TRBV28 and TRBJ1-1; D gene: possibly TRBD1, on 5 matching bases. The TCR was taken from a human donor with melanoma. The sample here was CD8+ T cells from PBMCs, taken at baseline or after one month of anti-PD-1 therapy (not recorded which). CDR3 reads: CASRHGATEAFF. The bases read TGTGCCAGCAGACACGGGGCCACTGAAGCTTTCTTT. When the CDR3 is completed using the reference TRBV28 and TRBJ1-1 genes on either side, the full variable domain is DVKVTQSSRYLVKRTGEKVFLECVQDMDHENMFWYRQDPGLGLRLIYFSYDVKMKEKGDIPEGYSVSREKKERFSLILESASTNQTSMYLCASRHGATEAFFGQGTRLTVV.